This T cell receptor beta chain was identified in a study of blood T cell repertoires in COVID-19. Study at large: Samples came from the United States, Italy and Spain, spanning acute and convalescent COVID-19.

Clones were sequenced by immunoSEQ multiplex PCR, and TCRdb holds only the in-frame ones, with some missing. This sample yields approximately 220,000 clones, of which roughly 90% are seen a single time; approximately 2.4% belongs to the top ten. Donors were grouped by their self-reported clinical history. The CDR3 covers 14 residues. V was pared by 3 bases and J by 7 bases, with 7 bases of the junction left unmatched. Germline V lookup: CDR1 SGDLS, CDR2 YYNGEE. Material for sequencing was PBMCs or T cells enriched from blood (not recorded which). The sequence was collected from a woman aged 25 to 45 with acute COVID-19. The rearrangement joins TRBV9 to TRBJ2-7, with TRBD1 identical over 10 bases. CDR3 sequence (DNA): TGTGCCAGCAGCGGCCGACAGGGGGCCTGGGAGCAGTACTTC. Protein product: CASSGRQGAWEQYF.